Listed here are 22 T cell receptor beta chains from one sample, sequenced in a study of OX40 agonist ivuxolimab in advanced cancers. Data came from immunoSEQ multiplex PCR; TCRdb stores just in-frame clones and leaves some out. The profile shows tens of thousands of clones, 81% of them singletons. The sample in question was CD4+ or CD8+ T cells sorted from blood, obtained in a trial of the OX40 agonist ivuxolimab. These receptor sequences come from an adult with an advanced solid tumor such as melanoma, head and neck, liver or kidney cancer.

The V gene is TRBV19, the J gene TRBJ2-1; 10 nucleotides align to TRBD1. This CDR3 is 13 amino acids long. J was trimmed by 9 bases and V by 6 bases; bases with no gene match: 5. Germline assignment: CDR1 LNHDA and CDR2 SQIVND (reference sequence). DNA for the CDR3: TGTGCCAGTAGGGACAGGGGGTACGTTGAGCAGTTCTTC. Protein sequence: CASRDRGYVEQFF.

This clone occurred many times. V usage is TRBV5-4 and J usage is TRBJ1-2; the match to TRBD1 covers 7 bases. CDR3 length: 13 amino acids. J was trimmed by 3 bases and V by 6 bases; bases with no gene match: 5. Looked up from germline, CDR1 is SGHNT and CDR2 is YYREEE (reference sequence). The chain's CDR3 is CASKPGTDYGYTF. CDR3 in DNA: TGTGCCAGCAAACCCGGGACAGACTATGGCTACACCTTC.

The chain combines TRBV11-2 with TRBJ2-7; 7 nucleotides align to TRBD1. Germline CDR1 SGHAT, CDR2 FQNNGV. Unmatched junction bases numbered 3, after V lost 4 bases and J lost 3 bases. The CDR3 length is 13 residues. The CDR3 DNA follows: TGTGCCAGCAGCTGGGGACAGAACTACGAGCAGTACGTC. Translation gives CASSWGQNYEQYV.

The V gene is TRBV27, the J gene TRBJ2-1; 7 nucleotides match TRBD2. CDR1 and CDR2 (germline): MNHEY, SMNVEV (reference sequence). V lost 5 bases to trimming and J lost 7 bases; unmatched junction nucleotides: 11. This CDR3 contains 15 residues. CDR3 nucleotide sequence: TGTGCCAGCAGTCTCCTTCTGGCGGGAGATAATGAGCAGTTCTTC. It codes for CASSLLLAGDNEQFF.

The gene calls are TRBV29-1 and TRBJ2-7, with unresolved D. Germline CDR1 and CDR2: SQVTM and ANQGSEA. Trimming left V 6 bases short and J 3 bases short, with 9 bases between. The CDR3 consists of 11 residues. The CDR3 sequence: CSVRVGYEQYF. The CDR3 DNA is TGCAGCGTACGAGTAGGCTACGAGCAGTACTTC.

V gene TRBV14 combines with J gene TRBJ2-6; TRBD1 might be the D (5 bases). Germline V gene data show CDR1 as SGHDN and CDR2 as FVKESK. Trimming left V 8 bases short and J 0 bases short, with 14 bases between. This CDR3 has 16 residues. The CDR3 loop reads CASGRGLPSGANVLTF. CDR3 sequence (DNA): TGTGCCAGCGGTAGGGGTCTCCCCTCTGGGGCCAACGTCCTGACTTTC.

DNA for the CDR3: TGTGCCAGTAGTATAGATGCCCTGGGGAGGCACTCTGGAAACACCATATATTTT. Translation: CASSIDALGRHSGNTIYF. V usage is TRBV19 and J usage is TRBJ1-3, with D hard to call. This CDR3 has 18 amino acids. V lost 0 bases and J 0 bases, leaving 15 bases between the germline ends. From germline, CDR1 is LNHDA and CDR2 SQIVND (reference sequence).

The chain employs TRBV14 and TRBJ2-1; maybe TRBD2 (5 bases). The CDR3 loop spans 14 amino acids. Trimming shortened V by 4 bases and J by 4 bases, and 11 bases separated the two germline ends. Germline values: CDR1 SGHDN, CDR2 FVKESK. The CDR3 DNA follows: TGTGCCAGCAGCCTTGGACTTTTATACAATGAGCAGTTCTTC. It is translated as CASSLGLLYNEQFF.

The gene calls are TRBV5-6 and TRBJ1-1, with D unresolved. With 2 bases removed from V and 1 base from J, the gap between germline ends came to 6 bases. This CDR3 has 13 residues. The germline V gene encodes CDR1 SGHDT and CDR2 YYEEEE. The CDR3 loop reads CASSFWGNTEAFF. As DNA, the CDR3 is TGTGCCAGCAGCTTTTGGGGGAACACTGAAGCTTTCTTT.

The chain has TRBV19 and TRBJ1-1, with a weak D call TRBD1 (5 bases). Between the trimmed V and J ends, which lost 7 bases and 1 base, there was a span of 13 bases. This CDR3 comprises 14 residues. In germline, CDR1 is LNHDA, CDR2 SQIVND (reference sequence). The CDR3, as DNA: TGTGCCAGTACAATCGGGGGGACGAACACTGAAGCTTTCTTT. It encodes CASTIGGTNTEAFF.

This rearrangement joins TRBV27 to TRBJ2-7, with no clear D. The V gene's germline CDR1 is MNHEY and CDR2 SMNVEV (reference sequence). V lost 6 bases, J lost 0 bases, and 15 bases lay in between. This CDR3 spans 15 amino acids. The CDR3 reads CASSFTEPHSYEQYV. CDR3 DNA sequence: TGTGCCAGCAGCTTCACAGAGCCCCACTCCTACGAGCAGTACGTC.

This clone turned up a few times. V gene TRBV25-1 combines with J gene TRBJ1-1; D is uncertain. The V and J ends lost 5 bases and 1 base respectively, with 5 bases between them. Germline V CDR1 and CDR2: MGHDK, SYGVNS. The CDR3 is 12 residues long. DNA of the CDR3: TGTGCCAGCAGTCAAGGGAACACTGAAGCTTTCTTT. Translating it yields CASSQGNTEAFF.

CDR3 sequence: CASSSLAGGRETQYF. DNA for the CDR3: TGTGCCAGCAGTTCTCTAGCGGGGGGGCGGGAGACCCAGTACTTC. This rearrangement joins TRBV27 to TRBJ2-5, with 12 bases matching TRBD2. The germline V gene encodes CDR1 MNHEY and CDR2 SMNVEV (reference sequence). Trimming removed 4 bases from V and 5 bases from J; junction bases left unmatched: 5. The CDR3 covers 15 residues.

The chain links TRBV11-3 to TRBJ2-5, with 8 positions matching TRBD2. The V segment lost 0 bases and the J segment 1 base; nucleotides outside the gene matches: 4. Germline V CDR1 and CDR2: SGHNT, YENEEA. The CDR3 runs 16 residues. The CDR3 protein is CASSLDRGGIQETQYF. DNA of the CDR3: TGTGCCAGCAGCTTAGATCGGGGGGGGATCCAAGAGACCCAGTACTTC. The variable domain in full, with the rest retrieved from reference TRBV11-3 and TRBJ2-5, is EAGVVQSPRYKIIEKKQPVAFWCNPISGHNTLYWYLQNLGQGPELLIRYENEEAVDDSQLPKDRFSAERLKGVDSTLKIQPAELGDSAVYLCASSLDRGGIQETQYFGPGTRLLVL.

Of note for this clone: This specimen includes other DNA sequences encoding the same CDR3. The chain couples TRBV27 to TRBJ2-1; D may be TRBD1 (6 bases). The CDR3 spans 13 residues. Germline V gene sequence: CDR1 MNHEY, CDR2 SMNVEV (reference sequence). V lost 3 bases and J 3 bases, leaving 6 bases between the germline ends. The DNA of the CDR3 is TGTGCCAGCAGTTTGGACAGCTACAATGAGCAGTTCTTC. This encodes CASSLDSYNEQFF.

CDR3 in amino acids: CASSLDKYEQYF. CDR3 nucleotide sequence: TGTGCCAGCAGCTTGGACAAGTACGAGCAGTACTTC. The rearrangement uses TRBV5-6 and TRBJ2-7; no reliable D call. The germline gives CDR1 SGHDT, CDR2 YYEEEE. Trimming shortened V by 0 bases and J by 4 bases, and 5 bases separated the two germline ends. The CDR3 contains 12 residues.

V and J are TRBV28 and TRBJ2-7; D ambiguous. CDR1 is MDHEN, CDR2 SYDVKM, per germline. Trimming removed 5 bases from V and 1 base from J, with 9 bases in between. The CDR3 is 13 residues long. CDR3 bases: TGTGCCAGCAGTGGTCTTTCGTCCTACGAGCAGTACTTC. Translating it yields CASSGLSSYEQYF.

The chain carries TRBV7-9 and TRBJ1-3; tentatively, D is TRBD1 (5 bases). CDR3 size: 14 residues. Trimming took 3 bases from V and 0 from J, leaving 6 bases between them. Germline V gives CDR1 SEHNR, CDR2 FQNEAQ (reference sequence). The CDR3 coding sequence is TGTGCCAGCAGCTTGGGGGGCTCTGGAAACACCATATATTTT. Its translation: CASSLGGSGNTIYF.

This clone was counted only a few times. The chain combines TRBV4-2 with TRBJ2-1; 7 nucleotides align to TRBD2. The CDR3 length is 14 residues. CDR1 and CDR2 from the germline V gene are LGHNA and YNFKEQ. J gave up 7 bases and V 0 bases, and 3 bases lay outside the gene matches. CDR3 DNA sequence: TGTGCCAGCAGCCAAGATGCAGCGGGGAATGAGCAGTTCTTC. It specifies CASSQDAAGNEQFF.

The chain has TRBV4-3 and TRBJ2-2; D is perhaps TRBD1 or TRBD2 (5 bases each). V gave up 6 bases and J gave up 2 bases, with 10 bases separating them. Germline lookup yields CDR1 LGHNA and CDR2 YSLEER. The CDR3 covers 14 residues. The CDR3 bases are TGCGCCAGCAGACCCGGGACCAACACCGGGGAGCTGTTTTTT. This sequence encodes CASRPGTNTGELFF.

The rearrangement uses TRBV5-1 and TRBJ2-7, with D perhaps TRBD1 or TRBD2 (6 bases each). Germline V gene sequence: CDR1 SGHRS, CDR2 YFSETQ. The CDR3 runs 16 residues. Trimming cost V 0 bases and J 4 bases, with 17 bases left between them. The CDR3 reads CASSLAPGEQGYEQYV. The CDR3, as DNA: TGCGCCAGCAGCTTGGCCCCGGGGGAGCAGGGGTACGAGCAGTACGTC.

The J gene is TRBJ2-7, the V gene TRBV28, with D tentatively TRBD2 (5 bases). CDR3 size: 12 residues. Germline loops: CDR1 MDHEN, CDR2 SYDVKM. With 4 bases removed from V and 5 bases from J, the gap between germline ends came to 9 bases. CDR3 sequence reads: CASSYPGNEQYF. For the CDR3, the DNA is TGTGCCAGCAGTTATCCGGGGAACGAGCAGTACTTC.